These T cell receptor beta chains were read from a single sample in a study of T-cell reconstitution after alpha-beta-depleted transplantation in children. Using its own MiXCR run on the PCR reads, TCRdb lists one record per CDR3 protein. Of about 610,000 distinct CDR3 sequences listed, over 9.5% were seen once; the top ten hold about 4.2%. The sequencing used PBMCs from the stem cell graft donor, collected from the stem cell graft. These receptors were taken from a human donor who donated a stem cell graft to a child with acute myeloid leukemia. CDR3s include the opening cysteine and the closing phenylalanine or tryptophan.

TRBV6-2/TRBV6-3	TRBJ2-7	CASTRTGDAYEQYF
TRBV20-1	TRBJ2-7	CSASPFSGGGGVEQYF
TRBV12-3/TRBV12-4	TRBJ2-5	CASSLVGTRTGEQETQYF
TRBV12-3/TRBV12-4	TRBJ2-7	CASSPDYLPLYF
TRBV10-3	TRBJ1-1	CALGQGMGTEAFF
TRBV4-2	TRBJ1-5	CASSPGLGPQDQPQHF
TRBV20-1	TRBJ2-3	CSARPRIAGTQDTQYF
TRBV3-1	TRBJ2-1	CASSQDLAVPYNEQFF
TRBV20-1	TRBJ2-2	CSAPPTSGDTGELFF
TRBV9	TRBJ2-7	CAHPRTSAGQYF
TRBV20-1	TRBJ2-3	CSARVLASGVTDTQYF
TRBV15	TRBJ1-1	CATSAFEGTRRTEAFF
TRBV7-3	TRBJ2-6	CASSFLAGGTGGANVLTF
TRBV5-4	TRBJ2-7	CASSGRDRYEQYF
TRBV9	TRBJ2-2	CASSVVSSGDTGELFF
TRBV21-1	TRBJ2-3	CASSKEGERERTDTQYF
TRBV7-6	TRBJ2-1	CASSLAQGWEQFF
TRBV12-3/TRBV12-4	TRBJ2-2	CASSPRGRRTGELFF
TRBV30	TRBJ1-1	CARSGTGGGTNTEAFF
TRBV5-1	TRBJ2-3	CASSLEGPPTDTQYF
TRBV7-9	TRBJ2-1	CASSQKTSGTTYNEQFF
TRBV27	TRBJ2-7	CASSSPGLAVYEQYF
TRBV9	TRBJ2-2	CASSVLSENTGELFF
TRBV6-2/TRBV6-3	TRBJ2-3	CASMRGGSTDTQYF
TRBV29-1	TRBJ1-3	CSVARQGKSGNTIYF
TRBV6-6	TRBJ1-2	CASSYSGDGYTF
TRBV18	TRBJ2-7	CASSPGASPLEQYF
TRBV12-3/TRBV12-4	TRBJ2-7	CASSIRADSYEQYF
TRBV5-1	TRBJ2-7	CASSRGLAGGPSYEQYF
TRBV20-1	TRBJ2-1	CSGLTVRRTSYNEQFF
TRBV7-2	TRBJ2-1	CASSTRTSGGYNEQFF
TRBV15	TRBJ2-5	CATRLDLATETQYF
TRBV29-1	TRBJ2-3	CSVDGASGTDTQYF
TRBV7-3	TRBJ2-1	CASSPLRASYNEQFF
TRBV12-3/TRBV12-4	TRBJ1-3	CASSLRTNSGNTIYF
TRBV7-3	TRBJ2-7	CASSSEDEQYF